Following are 10 T cell receptor beta chains from one sample sequenced in a study of shared clonotypes between healthy human individuals. Sequencing used immunoSEQ multiplex PCR; TCRdb keeps in-frame clones, though not all of them. The sample records approximately 500,000 clones, 90% to 96% being singletons. The sequenced material came from naive CD4+ T cells sorted from blood. The subset here: CD45RA+ positively selected. The receptors shown here come from a woman in her 30s in good health.

The chain links TRBV5-1 to TRBJ2-5; D is ambiguous. V was trimmed by 4 bases and J by 2 bases, leaving 3 bases between them. The CDR3 covers 11 residues. CDR1 SGHRS and CDR2 YFSETQ come from the germline V gene. CDR3 bases: TGCGCCAGCAGCACACAAGAGACCCAGTACTTC. Translated: CASSTQETQYF.

The V gene is TRBV5-8, the J gene TRBJ1-2, with a possible D match to TRBD1 (6 bases). Germline V gene sequence: CDR1 SGHTS, CDR2 YDEGEE. This CDR3 is built from 14 residues. V shed 6 bases and J shed 5 bases, with 17 bases lying between them. CDR3 protein: CASNAAGDIYGYTF. The CDR3 DNA sequence: TGTGCCAGCAACGCGGCAGGGGATATTTATGGCTACACCTTC. Combining the CDR3 with reference TRBV5-8 and TRBJ1-2 gives the whole variable domain EAGVTQSPTHLIKTRGQQATLRCSPISGHTSVYWYQQALGLGLQFLLWYDEGEERNRGNFPPRFSGRQFPNYSSELNVNALELEDSALYLCASNAAGDIYGYTFGSGTRLTVV.

This rearrangement joins TRBV27 to TRBJ2-7; D tentatively fits TRBD1 or TRBD2 (6 bases each). CDR1 and CDR2 (germline): MNHEY, SMNVEV (reference sequence). Trimming removed 3 bases at V and 3 bases at J, with 9 bases between. The CDR3 spans 13 residues. CDR3 region: CASSFKGGYEQYF. The DNA of the CDR3 is TGTGCCAGCAGTTTTAAGGGGGGCTACGAGCAGTACTTC.

The V and J genes are TRBV18 and TRBJ1-5; TRBD1 might be the D (6 bases). CDR3 size: 14 residues. Germline lookup yields CDR1 KGHSH and CDR2 LQKENI. The germline V and J ends were trimmed by 5 bases and 3 bases, with 11 bases remaining between them. CDR3 amino acids: CASSESGDNQPQHF. CDR3 DNA sequence: TGTGCCAGCTCAGAGTCAGGGGACAATCAGCCCCAGCATTTT.

The chain combines TRBV25-1 with TRBJ2-7; TRBD1 might be the D (5 bases). Trimming left V 4 bases short and J 6 bases short, with 13 bases between. CDR3 length: 13 amino acids. Germline CDR1 reads MGHDK; CDR2 reads SYGVNS. The CDR3 sequence is CASSVTAYSEQYF. The CDR3 nucleotides read TGTGCCAGCAGTGTGACAGCTTACAGCGAGCAGTACTTC.

This chain connects TRBV28 to TRBJ1-3; D not resolved. The germline V gene has CDR1 MDHEN and CDR2 SYDVKM. The V end lost 7 bases, the J end lost 0 bases, and 13 bases lay between the germline ends. This CDR3 is 15 amino acids long. For the CDR3, the DNA is TGTGCCAGCAAGGAGGTGCAGAGCTCTGGAAACACCATATATTTT. Translation gives CASKEVQSSGNTIYF.

This clone has just one count. The chain combines TRBV10-2 with TRBJ2-7, with 8 bases matching TRBD2. Unmatched junction bases numbered 1, after V lost 3 bases and J lost 3 bases. CDR3 length: 13 amino acids. Germline V CDR1 and CDR2: WSHSY, SAAADI. The CDR3 spells CASSDSGGYEQYF. In DNA form, the CDR3 reads TGCGCCAGCAGTGACAGCGGGGGCTACGAGCAGTACTTC.

CDR3: CASSPLSGLAGNAETQYF. The DNA for the CDR3 is TGTGCCAGCAGCCCACTATCGGGACTAGCGGGGAACGCGGAGACCCAGTACTTC. The V and J genes are TRBV11-2 and TRBJ2-5; 13 nucleotides match TRBD2. V shed 5 bases and J 5 bases; nucleotides not matched to a gene: 14. The CDR3 extends over 18 amino acids. Per the germline V gene, CDR1 is SGHAT and CDR2 is FQNNGV.

The chain links TRBV27 to TRBJ2-6, with D perhaps given as TRBD1 or TRBD2 (5 bases each). Trimming shortened V by 6 bases and J by 0 bases, and 18 bases separated the two germline ends. CDR1 and CDR2 (germline): MNHEY, SMNVEV (reference sequence). This CDR3 spans 18 amino acids. The CDR3 loop is CASRSTDWDPSGANVLTF. CDR3 in DNA: TGTGCCAGCAGATCCACGGATTGGGACCCCTCTGGGGCCAACGTCCTGACTTTC. The full variable domain, its missing parts supplied by reference TRBV27 and TRBJ2-6, is EAQVTQNPRYLITVTGKKLTVTCSQNMNHEYMSWYRQDPGLGLRQIYYSMNVEVTDKGDVPEGYKVSRKEKRNFPLILESPSPNQTSLYFCASRSTDWDPSGANVLTFGAGSRLTVL.

The chain recombines TRBV6-6 with TRBJ2-5, with 7 nucleotides matching TRBD2. The V segment lost 6 bases and the J segment 11 bases; nucleotides outside the gene matches: 6. CDR1 and CDR2 (germline): MNHNY, SVGAGI (reference sequence). The CDR3 has 11 amino acids. DNA for the CDR3: TGTGCCAGCAGCCGCGCGGGGGAGCAGTACTTC. Residues: CASSRAGEQYF.